This entry concerns a single T cell receptor beta chain. Antigen: not known. This sample was taken from a study of T cell responses to AZD1222 COVID-19 vaccine. The study, taken as a whole, reports: Donor demographics were predominantly white British with a female majority; clonal diversity may be underestimated. None of the repertoires were sampled until the peak T cell response had passed. With two AZD1222 doses given, Spike-specific TCR breadth and depth both rose.

Here immunoSEQ multiplex PCR was the method, and the copy in TCRdb shows in-frame clones only, minus some. Seen here are around 170,000 clones, around 90% observed once, and the top ten hold 1.5% to 2%. CDR3 length equals 15 residues. Trimming cost V 2 bases and J 1 base; bases outside gene matches: 5. The V gene's germline CDR1 is ENHRY and CDR2 SYGVKD. The sequence came from an adult who received the AZD1222 COVID-19 vaccine. The sample in question was peripheral blood, obtained 28 days after the second AZD1222 dose. The chain has TRBV10-3 and TRBJ2-7; the match to TRBD1 covers 7 bases. The DNA for the CDR3 is TGTGCCATCAGTGAGAAGCGACAGGGTTCCTACGAGCAGTACTTC. It codes for CAISEKRQGSYEQYF.